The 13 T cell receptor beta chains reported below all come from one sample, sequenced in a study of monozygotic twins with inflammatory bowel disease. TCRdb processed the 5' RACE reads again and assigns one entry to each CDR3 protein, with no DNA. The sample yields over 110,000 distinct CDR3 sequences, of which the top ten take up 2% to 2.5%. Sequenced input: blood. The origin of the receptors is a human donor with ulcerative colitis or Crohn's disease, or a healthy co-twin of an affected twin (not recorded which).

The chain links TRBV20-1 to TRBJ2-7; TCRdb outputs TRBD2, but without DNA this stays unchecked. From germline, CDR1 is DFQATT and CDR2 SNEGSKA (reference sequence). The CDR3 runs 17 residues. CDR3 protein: CSAKKAGGLFSSYEQYF.

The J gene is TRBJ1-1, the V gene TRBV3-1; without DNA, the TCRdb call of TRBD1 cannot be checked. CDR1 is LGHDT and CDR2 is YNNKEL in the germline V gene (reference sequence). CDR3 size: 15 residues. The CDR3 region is CASSQVPGSGTEAFF.

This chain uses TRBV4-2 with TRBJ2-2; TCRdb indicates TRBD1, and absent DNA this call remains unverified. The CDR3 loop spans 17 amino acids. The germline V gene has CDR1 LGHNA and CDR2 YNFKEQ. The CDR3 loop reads CASSQDEGQGAHGELFF.

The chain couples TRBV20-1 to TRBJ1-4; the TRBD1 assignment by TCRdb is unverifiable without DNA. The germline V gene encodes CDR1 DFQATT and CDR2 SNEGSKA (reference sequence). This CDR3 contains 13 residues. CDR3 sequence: CSARTVTNEKLFF.

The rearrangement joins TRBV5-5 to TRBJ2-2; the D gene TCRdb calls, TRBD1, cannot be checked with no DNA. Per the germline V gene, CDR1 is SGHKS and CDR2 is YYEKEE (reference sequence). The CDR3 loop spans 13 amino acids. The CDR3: CASSLQGFGELFF. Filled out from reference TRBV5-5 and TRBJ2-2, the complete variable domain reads DAGVTQSPTHLIKTRGQQVTLRCSPISGHKSVSWYQQVLGQGPQFIFQYYEKEERGRGNFPDRFSARQFPNYSSELNVNALLLGDSALYLCASSLQGFGELFFGEGSRLTVL.

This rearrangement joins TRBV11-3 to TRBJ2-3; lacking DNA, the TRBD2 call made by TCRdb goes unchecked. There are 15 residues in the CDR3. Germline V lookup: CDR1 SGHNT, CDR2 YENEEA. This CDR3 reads CASSLVGGAMDTQYF.

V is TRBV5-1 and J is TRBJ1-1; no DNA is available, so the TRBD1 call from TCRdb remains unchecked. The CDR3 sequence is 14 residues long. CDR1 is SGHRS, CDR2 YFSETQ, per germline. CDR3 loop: CASSLGTGATEAFF.

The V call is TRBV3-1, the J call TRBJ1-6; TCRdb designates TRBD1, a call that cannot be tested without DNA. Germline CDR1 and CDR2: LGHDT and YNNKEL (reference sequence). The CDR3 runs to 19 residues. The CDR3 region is CASSPGTGQRFSYNSPLHF.

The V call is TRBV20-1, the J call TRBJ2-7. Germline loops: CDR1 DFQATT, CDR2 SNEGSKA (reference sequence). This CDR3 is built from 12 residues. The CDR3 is CSAIGGTYEQYF.

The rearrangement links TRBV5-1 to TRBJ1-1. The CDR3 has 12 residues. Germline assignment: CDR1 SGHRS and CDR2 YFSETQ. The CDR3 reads CASSVGSPEAFF.

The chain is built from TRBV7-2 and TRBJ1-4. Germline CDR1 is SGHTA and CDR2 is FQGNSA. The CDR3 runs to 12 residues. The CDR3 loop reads CASSLRAEKLFF.

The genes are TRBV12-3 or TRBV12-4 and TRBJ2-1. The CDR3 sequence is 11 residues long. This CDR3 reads CASSFRNEQFF.

The CDR3 sequence is CASSQDWGQGPVTGELFF. The chain employs TRBV14 and TRBJ2-2; TCRdb outputs TRBD1, but without DNA this stays unchecked. This CDR3 is 18 amino acids long. Germline CDR1 SGHDN, CDR2 FVKESK.